The clone carrying this TCR beta chain was counted at least ten times. Its target is not known. This entry comes from a study of T cells in Graves' hyperthyroidism and ophthalmopathy. Template material for amplifying TCR beta CDR3 regions consisted of RNA transcripts. HTBI primers were the set used in a first-round RT-PCR of the TCR CDR3. MiXCR was run by TCRdb on the multiplex PCR reads, yielding one entry per CDR3 protein. The sample contains a few hundred thousand distinct CDR3 sequences, approximately 15% of which appear only once. Graves' hyperthyroidism without ophthalmopathy progression within 18 months was termed stable. Patients with uncontrolled infections, other autoimmune diseases, pregnancy or lactation were excluded. Whole-study results and caveats: Ophthalmopathy was identified by the model a median approximately 6.9 months ahead of onset. Most thyroid-expanded clonotypes above 0.001 were also found in blood.

The sequencing sample was made of blood. The sequence was obtained from a woman aged 18 to 35 with Graves' hyperthyroidism.

CDR3 in DNA: TGTGCCAGCTCACTTCCTTACGACTACTCTGGAAACACCATATATTTT. Its translation: CASSLPYDYSGNTIYF. The chain couples TRBV18 to TRBJ1-3; D call uncertain. Trimming pared 4 bases from V and 0 bases from J, leaving 13 bases between. The length of the CDR3 is 16 residues. Per the germline V gene, CDR1 is KGHSH and CDR2 is LQKENI.